The 9 T cell receptor beta chains reported below all come from one sample, sequenced in a study of a mutant IDH1 vaccine in newly diagnosed glioma. Their antigens remain unidentified. Described time point: week 35, safety follow-up. Alongside topical imiquimod, each dose of vaccine comprised 300 ug of mutant IDH1 20-mer peptide. This table comes from immunoSEQ multiplex PCR, and its TCRdb copy is limited to in-frame clones, with some not included. The sample lists about 50,000 clones, 85% to 95% seen once, with 2% to 2.5% in the top ten. The sample in question was PBMCs, obtained from a glioma patient whose treatment included an IDH1 peptide vaccine. Receptors were obtained from a middle-aged man with glioma.

The chain has TRBV4-1 and TRBJ1-2; D is ambiguous. Germline values: CDR1 MGHRA, CDR2 YSYEKL. The V end was cut by 0 bases, the J end by 0 bases, with 8 bases between. CDR3 length equals 15 residues. The CDR3 loop is CASSQDAIANYGYTF. CDR3 in DNA: TGCGCCAGCAGCCAAGATGCCATAGCTAACTATGGCTACACCTTC.

V usage is TRBV9 and J usage is TRBJ2-3; tentatively, D is TRBD1 (5 bases). This CDR3 spans 15 amino acids. Trimming left V 4 bases short and J 3 bases short, with 15 bases between. CDR1 is SGDLS, CDR2 YYNGEE, per germline. CDR3 sequence (DNA): TGTGCCAGCAGCCCCAGGGCAGGTACTACAGATACGCAGTATTTT. Translation: CASSPRAGTTDTQYF.

V and J are TRBV7-2 and TRBJ1-3, with D hard to call. There are 14 residues in the CDR3. Germline V CDR1 and CDR2: SGHTA, FQGNSA. The ends were cut back, 4 bases at V and 0 bases at J, with 7 bases in the middle. The CDR3 protein is CASSYVPSGNTIYF. In DNA form, the CDR3 reads TGTGCCAGCAGCTACGTACCCTCTGGAAACACCATATATTTT. Filled out from reference TRBV7-2 and TRBJ1-3, the complete variable domain reads GAGVSQSPSNKVTEKGKDVELRCDPISGHTALYWYRQSLGQGLEFLIYFQGNSAPDKSGLPSDRFSAERTGGSVSTLTIQRTQQEDSAVYLCASSYVPSGNTIYFGEGSWLTVV.

The chain joins TRBV6-5 to TRBJ1-4; TRBD1 matches at 7 bases. The V and J ends lost 2 bases and 8 bases, in that order; junction bases with no gene match: 11. The germline gives CDR1 MNHEY, CDR2 SVGAGI. This CDR3 contains 16 residues. The CDR3 sequence: CASSYGGGGGFEKLFF. CDR3 nucleotides: TGTGCCAGCAGTTACGGGGGAGGGGGCGGATTCGAAAAACTGTTTTTT.

The rearrangement links TRBV4-1 to TRBJ1-1, with D maybe TRBD1 (5 bases). Germline V gene lookup returns CDR1 MGHRA and CDR2 YSYEKL. CDR3 length: 13 amino acids. Trimming cost V 5 bases and J 1 base, with 8 bases left between them. The CDR3 spells CASSLTGNTEAFF. Here the CDR3 DNA reads TGCGCCAGCAGCTTAACAGGGAACACTGAAGCTTTCTTT.

The chain combines TRBV13 with TRBJ1-4; TRBD1 matches at 7 bases. With 5 bases clipped from V and 2 bases from J, the junction kept 8 bases outside the gene matches. The CDR3 sequence is 16 residues long. Germline loops: CDR1 PRHDT, CDR2 FYEKMQ (reference sequence). The CDR3 here is CASSRKAGQTNEKLFF. The CDR3 bases are TGTGCCAGCAGCCGAAAAGCGGGACAGACTAATGAAAAACTGTTTTTT.

This clone was observed a single time. This sequence joins TRBV5-1 and TRBJ2-1; TRBD2 aligns across 14 bases. Germline V gene lookup returns CDR1 SGHRS and CDR2 YFSETQ. This CDR3 spans 15 amino acids. V lost 4 bases, J lost 10 bases, and 7 bases stayed unmatched. CDR3 bases: TGCGCCAGCAGCGCGGGACTAGCGGGAGCTTCCGAGCAGTTCTTC. The encoded protein is CASSAGLAGASEQFF.

The chain has TRBV19 and TRBJ2-6, with 7 bases aligning to TRBD2. Germline V gene sequence: CDR1 LNHDA, CDR2 SQIVND (reference sequence). The J segment lost 2 bases and the V segment lost 6 bases, leaving 1 base of the junction unmatched. This CDR3 region has 14 residues. CDR3 amino acids: CASRAGAGANVLTF. CDR3 DNA sequence: TGTGCCAGTAGGGCGGGAGCTGGGGCCAACGTCCTGACTTTC.

The chain employs TRBV7-8 and TRBJ2-7; possibly TRBD1 for D (5 bases). Germline CDR1 SGHVS, CDR2 FQNEAQ. The V and J ends lost 0 bases and 5 bases respectively, with 17 bases between them. This CDR3 has 16 residues. CDR3 bases: TGTGCCAGCAGCTTAGCGCAACTGACAGTTTTAGACGAGCAGTACTTC. The encoded protein is CASSLAQLTVLDEQYF.